Presented here are 21 T cell receptor beta chains from one specimen sequenced in a study of tumor-infiltrating lymphocytes in glioblastoma multiforme (dated by TCRdb to between 2016 and 2019). Sequencer: Illumina HiSeq 2500. A modified ARM-PCR protocol with multiple V-beta primers and a C-beta primer was used to build TCRB libraries from RNA via three nested multiplex PCR rounds. Using fastp at Q25 and MiXCR, TCRdb reprocessed the public reads and kept productive beta chains. Rows merge per CDR3 protein into single entries with the most common DNA and genes. Across this sample there are about 32,000 distinct CDR3 sequences, with around 60% seen only once. The ten largest clones take up roughly 33% of the sample. Source material: brain tumor tissue. These receptors were obtained from a male donor with glioblastoma.

The chain employs TRBV6-2 or TRBV6-3 and TRBJ2-4, with 9 bases that match TRBD2. The V gene's germline CDR1 is MNHEY and CDR2 SVGEGT. The CDR3 is made up of 15 amino acids. The V segment lost 2 bases and the J segment 5 bases; nucleotides outside the gene matches: 4. The CDR3 here is CASSYAGGPENIQYF. CDR3 DNA: TGTGCCAGCAGTTACGCGGGAGGGCCCGAAAACATTCAGTACTTC.

This chain joins TRBV6-5 and TRBJ2-5; tentatively, D is TRBD2 (6 bases). Germline V CDR1 and CDR2: MNHEY, SVGAGI. The CDR3 loop spans 17 amino acids. Trimming took 6 bases from V and 1 from J, leaving 21 bases between them. CDR3: CASSVGAGLGGQETQYF. As DNA, the CDR3 is TGTGCCAGCAGCGTCGGGGCGGGGTTGGGTGGCCAAGAGACCCAGTACTTC.

Turning to this clonotype: The junction departs from germline at one end; a sequencing error may be responsible. V is TRBV20-1 and J is TRBJ2-1; 7 positions match TRBD2. The germline V gene encodes CDR1 DFQATT and CDR2 SNEGSKA (reference sequence). CDR3 length: 14 amino acids. CDR3 sequence: CSARARLAVDVQSF. The CDR3, as DNA: TGCAGTGCTAGAGCCCGACTAGCAGTCGATGTGCAGTCCTTC.

This clonotype came up many times. The J gene is TRBJ2-1, the V gene TRBV4-1, with 11 nucleotides matching TRBD2. V dropped 1 base and J dropped 4; count of bases not matched to a gene: 9. Germline V gives CDR1 MGHRA, CDR2 YSYEKL. The CDR3 totals 18 residues. The DNA for the CDR3 is TGCGCCAGCAGCCAAGCACTAGCGGGGGAGACCGGTTACAATGAGCAGTTCTTC. Encoded protein: CASSQALAGETGYNEQFF.

This clonotype has a count of ten or more. CDR3 sequence reads: CASSSRDFTGELFF. The CDR3 bases are TGTGCCAGCTCCAGCCGGGACTTCACCGGGGAGCTGTTTTTT. This chain joins TRBV7-9 and TRBJ2-2; possible D gene TRBD2, 6 bases. The CDR3 totals 14 residues. Looked up from germline, CDR1 is SEHNR and CDR2 is FQNEAQ (reference sequence). With 8 bases removed from V and 4 bases from J, the gap between germline ends came to 14 bases. Based on the CDR3 plus reference TRBV7-9 and TRBJ2-2, the full variable domain is DTGVSQNPRHKITKRGQNVTFRCDPISEHNRLYWYRQTLGQGPEFLTYFQNEAQLEKSRLLSDRFSAERPKGSFSTLEIQRTEQGDSAMYLCASSSRDFTGELFFGEGSRLTVL.

As concerns this clonotype: A much larger clone is a single base away; this may be a read error. The final CDR3 position lacks the conserved phenylalanine or tryptophan, pointing to a likely read error. The chain joins TRBV4-1 to TRBJ2-1, with D possibly matching TRBD2 (6 bases). The CDR3 extends over 14 amino acids. In germline, CDR1 is MGHRA, CDR2 YSYEKL. The CDR3 protein is CASSQGLAYNGQFL. The CDR3 bases are TGCGCCAGCAGCCAAGGGCTAGCGTACAATGGGCAGTTCTTA.

The rearrangement joins TRBV11-2 to TRBJ2-1, with TRBD2 matching over 7 bases. This CDR3 spans 12 amino acids. Germline-derived CDR1 and CDR2 are SGHAT and FQNNGV. The trim removed 8 bases at V and 12 bases at J, leaving 10 bases unmatched. The CDR3 loop is CASFEWGGWQFF. The DNA for the CDR3 is TGTGCCAGCTTCGAGTGGGGAGGGTGGCAGTTCTTC. The full variable domain, in which reference TRBV11-2 and TRBJ2-1 provide the parts outside the CDR3, is EAGVAQSPRYKIIEKRQSVAFWCNPISGHATLYWYQQILGQGPKLLIQFQNNGVVDDSQLPKDRFSAERLKGVDSTLKIQPAKLEDSAVYLCASFEWGGWQFFGPGTRLTVL.

This clonotype showed up just a few times. The chain employs TRBV11-2 and TRBJ1-1; TRBD1 agrees at 7 bases. After removal of 5 bases from V and 2 bases from J, the junction contained 17 bases not matched to a gene. This CDR3 spans 18 amino acids. Germline lookup yields CDR1 SGHAT and CDR2 FQNNGV. CDR3 bases: TGTGCCAGCAGCCCTGGTGGAACCGGGACAGAGGCTAACACTGAAGCTTTCTTT. Its translation is CASSPGGTGTEANTEAFF.

This clonotype was seen repeatedly, ten times or more. V usage is TRBV10-2 and J usage is TRBJ2-1, with D possibly being TRBD2 (5 bases). V lost 6 bases, J lost 3 bases, and 21 bases lay in between. Looked up from germline, CDR1 is WSHSY and CDR2 is SAAADI. The length of the CDR3 is 17 residues. The CDR3: CASRAVLTNRFYNEQFF. The CDR3 nucleotides read TGCGCCAGCAGGGCGGTTTTGACTAACCGATTCTACAATGAGCAGTTCTTC.

This clonotype was detected only a few times. A read error may account for a junction end that differs from germline. The V call is TRBV11-2, the J call TRBJ2-3; a possible D gene is TRBD2 (5 bases). Per germline, CDR1 SGHAT and CDR2 FQNNGV. The CDR3 length is 14 residues. CDR3 in DNA: TGTGCCAGCAGCCCGGATGGGAGCTCAGATACGCGGTATTTT. This gives the protein CASSPDGSSDTRYF.

Notes on this clonotype: A much more abundant neighbour one base away suggests this may be a read error. DNA of the CDR3: TGTGCCAGCAGCCAAGATCGTCTGGCTAGCGGCTACGAGCAGTACTTC. It codes for CASSQDRLASGYEQYF. V is TRBV14 and J is TRBJ2-7; 7 bases fit TRBD2. Per the germline V gene, CDR1 is SGHDN and CDR2 is FVKESK. The V gene end was trimmed by 0 bases and the J gene end by 3 bases; junction bases not matched to a gene: 8. The CDR3 contains 16 residues.

As for this clonotype: In this CDR3 the conserved last residue, phenylalanine or tryptophan, is missing, so a read error is likely. No DNA is shown, since the ends of the CDR3 on it are uncertain; the CDR3 is the one TCRdb lists. The CDR3 is CSVVGDKGFYERYL. The chain is built from TRBV29-1 and TRBJ2-7; the table gives TRBD1 as D, unverified against the DNA. The CDR3 is 14 amino acids in total, end residues counted. The germline CDR1 and CDR2 sequences are SQVTM and ANQGSEA.

Comments on this clonotype: A much more abundant neighbour one base away suggests this may be a read error. The chain employs TRBV7-9 and TRBJ2-6; D is possibly TRBD1 (6 bases). CDR3 size: 19 residues. Looked up from germline, CDR1 is SEHNR and CDR2 is FQNEAQ (reference sequence). CDR3 coding DNA: TGTGCCAGCAGCTTAGGACGACAGACAGGTCGCTCTGAGGCCAACGTCCTGACTTTC. Its protein is CASSLGRQTGRSEANVLTF.

This clonotype has a handful of counts. The V call is TRBV19, the J call TRBJ2-1; 13 nucleotides align to TRBD2. CDR3 length: 16 amino acids. The germline gives CDR1 LNHDA, CDR2 SQIVND (reference sequence). J was trimmed by 7 bases and V by 4 bases; bases with no gene match: 7. CDR3 DNA: TGTGCCAGTAGTAAAGGGACTAGCGGGACTATTAATGAGCAGTTCTTC. This codes for CASSKGTSGTINEQFF.

The rearrangement links TRBV5-5 to TRBJ2-2, with D uncertain. The CDR3 is made up of 16 amino acids. V gave up 5 bases and J gave up 0 bases, with 14 bases separating them. Germline loops: CDR1 SGHKS, CDR2 YYEKEE (reference sequence). The CDR3: CASSFGQTSNTGELFF. CDR3 nucleotides: TGTGCCAGCAGTTTTGGGCAGACCTCGAACACCGGGGAGCTGTTTTTT.

As regards this clonotype: A read error may account for a junction end that differs from germline. V usage is TRBV11-2 and J usage is TRBJ2-3; 15 nucleotides match TRBD2. Germline CDR1 and CDR2: SGHAT and FQNNGV. This CDR3 is 18 amino acids long. The CDR3 protein is CTSSFPGLAGGPVDTQYF. The CDR3 DNA follows: TGTACCAGCAGCTTCCCCGGACTAGCGGGGGGGCCGGTGGATACGCAGTATTTT.

This clonotype was counted at least ten times. This chain connects TRBV7-9 to TRBJ2-7; D is perhaps TRBD1 or TRBD2 (6 bases each). Germline CDR1 SEHNR, CDR2 FQNEAQ (reference sequence). The length of the CDR3 is 17 residues. V was shortened by 5 bases and J by 1 base, with 21 bases between the two germline ends. CDR3 in amino acids: CASSPTSGGTKSYEQYF. The CDR3 nucleotides are TGTGCCAGCAGCCCTACCTCAGGAGGGACAAAGTCCTACGAGCAGTACTTC. Full variable domain (outside the CDR3, taken from reference TRBV7-9 and TRBJ2-7): DTGVSQNPRHKITKRGQNVTFRCDPISEHNRLYWYRQTLGQGPEFLTYFQNEAQLEKSRLLSDRFSAERPKGSFSTLEIQRTEQGDSAMYLCASSPTSGGTKSYEQYFGPGTRLTVT.

This chain uses TRBV28 with TRBJ1-6; a possible D gene is TRBD1 (5 bases). Trimming stripped 4 bases from V and 11 bases from J, with 15 bases between. Germline V gene lookup returns CDR1 MDHEN and CDR2 SYDVKM. There are 14 residues in the CDR3. The CDR3 loop is CASSSWQGNPPLHF. The CDR3 DNA reads TGTGCCAGCAGTTCCTGGCAGGGAAATCCACCCCTCCACTTT.

Details on this clonotype: Germline is not matched at one junction end, which may reflect a read error. The J gene is TRBJ2-7, the V gene TRBV12-3 or TRBV12-4; TRBD1 agrees at 9 bases. The length of the CDR3 is 14 residues. Here the CDR3 DNA reads TGTGCCAGCAGAGGGACAGGGAATTCCTACAAGCAGGACTTC. This encodes CASRGTGNSYKQDF.

This clonotype was seen a handful of times. This chain links TRBV29-1 with TRBJ1-2, with TRBD1 matching 7 bases. Germline CDR1 is SQVTM and CDR2 is ANQGSEA. The V and J ends lost 7 bases and 4 bases, in that order; junction bases with no gene match: 9. The CDR3 contains 13 residues. CDR3 sequence reads: CSAKEGATYGYTF. The CDR3 coding sequence is TGCAGCGCTAAAGAGGGGGCGACCTATGGCTACACCTTC.

Concerning this clonotype itself: The CDR3 ends on some other residue instead of the conserved phenylalanine or tryptophan, so this is likely a read error. The chain is built from TRBV7-8 and TRBJ1-6; D is perhaps TRBD1 (5 bases). Germline CDR1 reads SGHVS; CDR2 reads FQNEAQ. CDR3 length equals 12 residues. V was pared by 7 bases and J by 10 bases, with 11 bases between. CDR3 nucleotide sequence: TGTGCCAGCAAACAGGCCAACTCACCCCTCCACTCT. Residues: CASKQANSPLHS.